This TCR beta chain was captured in a study of blood T cell repertoires in COVID-19. Resolution of symptoms, clearance, or two negative PCRs was present in recovered Cohort 3 donors. Trimming shortened V by 0 bases and J by 1 base, and 13 bases separated the two germline ends. The CDR3 is made up of 15 amino acids. Germline lookup yields CDR1 GTSNPN and CDR2 SVGIG (reference sequence). As originally analysed: Estimated nucleated cell counts came from reference gene primer amplification. Libraries were prepared by immunoSEQ multiplex PCR; TCRdb keeps only in-frame clonotypes and omits some of them. The V and J calls and clone size are taken from that table; D and trimming were inferred from the DNA. This sample has some 260,000 clones; 80% to 90% occur once, and the top ten carry 1.5% to 2%.

The clonotype comes from a man aged 35-49 years who had recovered from COVID-19. The V gene is TRBV30, the J gene TRBJ2-7, with D possibly being TRBD1 (6 bases). Sequenced input: PBMCs or T cells enriched from blood (not recorded which). CDR3 DNA: TGTGCCTGGAGTGTAGTGGCAGGGGAGTCCTACGAGCAGTACTTC. Protein product: CAWSVVAGESYEQYF.